A selection of T cell receptor beta chains follows, all from one sample in a study of response to subunit inactivated influenza vaccine. MiXCR, run by TCRdb on the RT-PCR reads, gives a single entry per CDR3 protein. Here the sample spans a few hundred thousand distinct CDR3 sequences, approximately 15% being singletons. The sequenced sample was PBMCs from blood, obtained roughly 13 days after vaccination. Every receptor here comes from a man aged 45 to 65 who received an inactivated influenza vaccine. Each CDR3 is given without its conserved first and last residue. Each record gives: V gene, J gene, CDR3 protein.

V: TRBV10-3
J: TRBJ1-1
CDR3: AIRPTGMNTEAF

V: TRBV28
J: TRBJ2-3
CDR3: ASSTTGPRADTQY

V: TRBV12-3/TRBV12-4
J: TRBJ2-2
CDR3: ASRPRSGFDTGELF

V: TRBV18
J: TRBJ2-1
CDR3: ASSPQPSGTAYNEQF

V: TRBV7-2
J: TRBJ2-5
CDR3: ASSLGLAGDQETQY

V: TRBV6-5
J: TRBJ2-6
CDR3: ASSYTGQGRPGANVLT

V: TRBV6-1
J: TRBJ2-1
CDR3: ASSRSGNSYNEQF

V: TRBV6-7
J: TRBJ2-2
CDR3: ARGGLAEVNTGELF

V: TRBV7-2
J: TRBJ2-2
CDR3: ASRLALASTGELF

V: TRBV27
J: TRBJ2-1
CDR3: ASSSRLAGRNEQF

V: TRBV29-1
J: TRBJ1-3
CDR3: SVAGRLGNTIY

V: TRBV4-3
J: TRBJ2-2
CDR3: ASSQEMIVRSTNTGELF

V: TRBV5-5
J: TRBJ2-7
CDR3: ASNGSGFYEQY

V: TRBV15
J: TRBJ2-7
CDR3: ATSRVKGIPYEQY

V: TRBV6-2/TRBV6-3
J: TRBJ2-7
CDR3: ASAFPQAQY

V: TRBV12-3/TRBV12-4
J: TRBJ1-2
CDR3: ASSLARGLDGYT

V: TRBV7-2
J: TRBJ1-2
CDR3: ASSFGGSYGYT

V: TRBV12-3/TRBV12-4
J: TRBJ1-4
CDR3: ASSFHANEKLF

V: TRBV29-1
J: TRBJ1-2
CDR3: SIYGADGYT

V: TRBV7-9
J: TRBJ2-1
CDR3: ASSFFTSGISYNEQF

V: TRBV28
J: TRBJ1-6
CDR3: ASSSLGGDNSPLH

V: TRBV20-1
J: TRBJ2-7
CDR3: SASTALGPGLAYEQY

V: TRBV7-2
J: TRBJ2-7
CDR3: ASTFTSGRLSYEQY

V: TRBV20-1
J: TRBJ2-3
CDR3: SATTPAGSTDTKY

V: TRBV7-8
J: TRBJ2-7
CDR3: ASSLPTGGAYEQY